Below, 19 T cell receptor beta chains from the same sample are listed, as sequenced in a study of T and B cells in COVID-19 patients. TRB rearrangements were amplified by multiplex PCR with BIOMED2 TRB-A/B primers. Each CDR3 protein gets one entry after TCRdb re-called the multiplex PCR reads with MiXCR. Among fewer than 25,000 distinct CDR3 sequences listed, around 28% were seen once. Each TRB amplification used about 220-500 ng of genomic DNA from blood. The sample was blood. All receptors derive from a human donor who had recovered from COVID-19.

A few counts support this clonotype. V and J are TRBV7-2 and TRBJ2-2, with 7 bases that match TRBD2. The trim removed 0 bases at V and 1 base at J, leaving 2 bases unmatched. Looked up from germline, CDR1 is SGHTA and CDR2 is FQGNSA. This CDR3 region has 16 residues. The CDR3 sequence: CASSLAPSGNTGELFF. In nucleotides, the CDR3 is TGTGCCAGCAGCTTAGCTCCTAGCGGGAACACCGGGGAGCTGTTTTTT.

The chain links TRBV6-2 or TRBV6-3 to TRBJ1-4; D remains unclear. Trimming pared 2 bases from V and 8 bases from J, leaving 9 bases between. Germline loops: CDR1 MNHEY, CDR2 SVGEGT. The CDR3 totals 13 residues. The CDR3 reads CASSYQVPEKLFF. The CDR3 region has the DNA TGTGCCAGCAGTTACCAGGTTCCAGAAAAACTGTTTTTT.

This sequence joins TRBV24-1 and TRBJ2-7; D gene ambiguous. CDR1 and CDR2 (germline): KGHDR, SFDVKD. The V gene lost 4 bases and the J gene lost 6 bases, with 15 bases spanning the gap. This CDR3 spans 14 amino acids. CDR3 sequence: CATSDPQNLGEQYF. Here the CDR3 DNA reads TGTGCCACCAGTGACCCTCAGAATTTAGGCGAGCAGTACTTC.

This clonotype was seen a handful of times. This sequence joins TRBV6-2 or TRBV6-3 and TRBJ2-5; D might be TRBD1 (5 bases). This CDR3 has 14 amino acids. Per germline, CDR1 MNHEY and CDR2 SVGEGT. Trimming left V 2 bases short and J 6 bases short, with 13 bases between. The CDR3, as DNA: TGTGCCAGCAGTTACCCGGCAGGGATGAAGACCCAGTACTTC. Translation gives CASSYPAGMKTQYF.

In its sample, this clonotype was seen many times. This sequence joins TRBV18 and TRBJ2-1; TRBD2 is a possible D gene (5 bases). The CDR3 length is 14 residues. V lost 3 bases and J 4 bases, leaving 10 bases between the germline ends. Germline V gene sequence: CDR1 KGHSH, CDR2 LQKENI. The CDR3 is CASSPVSEYNEQFF. The CDR3 DNA follows: TGTGCCAGCTCACCCGTTAGCGAGTACAATGAGCAGTTCTTC.

This clonotype was counted many times. The chain is built from TRBV27 and TRBJ2-1; D not certain. V lost 6 bases and J 0 bases, leaving 9 bases between the germline ends. The CDR3 runs 14 residues. Germline CDR1 and CDR2: MNHEY and SMNVEV (reference sequence). Here the CDR3 DNA reads TGTGCCAGCAGCTCAAGGAGCTCCTACAATGAGCAGTTCTTC. Translation: CASSSRSSYNEQFF.

A few counts support this clonotype. This chain connects TRBV11-2 to TRBJ1-2, with D tentatively TRBD1 (5 bases). This CDR3 is built from 15 residues. From germline, CDR1 is SGHAT and CDR2 FQNNGV. Trimming cost V 1 base and J 2 bases, with 11 bases left between them. CDR3 sequence (DNA): TGTGCCAGCAGCTTAGGGGACCCCGAAAACTATGGCTACACCTTC. Amino acid sequence: CASSLGDPENYGYTF.

V usage is TRBV19 and J usage is TRBJ1-5, with 8 positions matching TRBD1. Germline trimming cut 0 bases from V and 4 bases from J; bases unmatched to any gene: 8. CDR1 and CDR2 from the germline V gene are LNHDA and SQIVND (reference sequence). The CDR3 extends over 17 amino acids. The CDR3 region is CASSIDSQDRANQPQHF. CDR3 nucleotides: TGTGCCAGTAGTATAGATTCCCAGGACAGGGCTAATCAGCCCCAGCATTTT.

The sample holds one count of this clonotype. The junction differs from germline at one of its ends, possibly a read error. The rearrangement links TRBV5-6 to TRBJ2-7; D not resolved. The CDR3 extends over 13 amino acids. Germline V gene data show CDR1 as SGHDT and CDR2 as YYEEEE. CDR3 sequence reads: CASSLDVTYEQYF. CDR3 in DNA: TGCGCCAGCAGCTTGGACGTCACCTACGAGCAGTACTTC.

This clonotype has a count of ten or more. The chain recombines TRBV19 with TRBJ1-6; no reliable D call. Germline V lookup: CDR1 LNHDA, CDR2 SQIVND (reference sequence). V was clipped by 1 base and J by 7 bases, with 5 bases between them. The CDR3 consists of 13 residues. The CDR3 here is CASSIVPNSPLHF. The DNA of the CDR3 is TGTGCCAGTAGTATAGTTCCCAATTCACCCCTCCACTTT.

The sample holds one count of this clonotype. The chain employs TRBV30 and TRBJ1-4; D is ambiguous. Germline-derived CDR1 and CDR2 are GTSNPN and SVGIG (reference sequence). Trimming shortened V by 4 bases and J by 8 bases, and 11 bases separated the two germline ends. The CDR3 has 12 amino acids. The chain's CDR3 is CAWTPGSEKLFF. CDR3 bases: TGTGCCTGGACCCCTGGGAGCGAAAAACTGTTTTTT.

To note about this clonotype: A read error may be the cause here, since a much bigger clone is one base away. J is TRBJ2-3 and V is TRBV19; D not certain. Germline CDR1 LNHDA, CDR2 SQIVND (reference sequence). Trimming shortened V by 5 bases and J by 7 bases, and 22 bases separated the two germline ends. The CDR3 runs 16 residues. DNA of the CDR3: TGTGCCAGTAGTCCATATGGGCGCCAGGCGGCATATACGCAGTATTTT. Translated: CASSPYGRQAAYTQYF.

The chain joins TRBV12-3 or TRBV12-4 to TRBJ2-3, with 12 nucleotides matching TRBD2. The CDR3 is 16 amino acids. V trimming: 5 bases; J trimming: 4 bases; junction bases outside the gene matches: 7. CDR3 residues: CASSIPSGGAPDTQYF. The CDR3 DNA sequence: TGTGCCAGCAGTATTCCTAGCGGGGGGGCCCCAGATACGCAGTATTTT.

This chain uses TRBV30 with TRBJ1-6; D is ambiguous. CDR3 length: 13 amino acids. Germline CDR1 is GTSNPN and CDR2 is SVGIG (reference sequence). Trimming took 8 bases from V and 7 from J, leaving 15 bases between them. CDR3: CARGNGQNSPLHF. CDR3 nucleotide sequence: TGTGCCCGTGGCAACGGCCAAAATTCACCCCTCCACTTT.

This chain connects TRBV12-3 or TRBV12-4 to TRBJ2-2, with 7 bases matching TRBD2. The CDR3 sequence is 17 residues long. J lost 4 bases, V lost 3 bases, and 11 bases had no gene match. CDR3 sequence (DNA): TGTGCCAGCAGTTTTAGTGTGGGGGGGTTGGGCACCGGGGAGCTGTTTTTT. This sequence encodes CASSFSVGGLGTGELFF.

The chain has TRBV30 and TRBJ1-6; D remains unclear. Germline CDR1 is GTSNPN and CDR2 is SVGIG (reference sequence). Trimming stripped 1 base from V and 8 bases from J, with 9 bases between. The CDR3 consists of 13 residues. The CDR3 is CAWSEQSYSPLHF. In nucleotides, the CDR3 is TGTGCCTGGAGTGAACAAAGTTATTCACCCCTCCACTTT.

The chain joins TRBV9 to TRBJ1-1; TRBD1 is a possible D gene (5 bases). CDR3 length: 15 amino acids. The V gene lost 6 bases and the J gene lost 1 base, with 16 bases spanning the gap. Germline V gene lookup returns CDR1 SGDLS and CDR2 YYNGEE. The CDR3 protein is CASTDAAGGNTEAFF. CDR3 DNA sequence: TGTGCCAGCACCGATGCAGCGGGGGGGAACACTGAAGCTTTCTTT.

This clonotype was seen more than once but under ten times. V gene TRBV19 combines with J gene TRBJ2-4; 7 nucleotides line up with TRBD1. The V gene end was trimmed by 4 bases and the J gene end by 6 bases; junction bases not matched to a gene: 0. Germline loops: CDR1 LNHDA, CDR2 SQIVND (reference sequence). CDR3 length equals 12 residues. CDR3 DNA sequence: TGTGCCAGTAGTAACAGGGGAAACATTCAGTACTTC. Its translation: CASSNRGNIQYF.

This clonotype is judged medium-sized. The V gene is TRBV27, the J gene TRBJ2-7; 7 nucleotides match TRBD1. V lost 4 bases and J lost 6; bases outside the gene matches: 9. Germline values: CDR1 MNHEY, CDR2 SMNVEV (reference sequence). The CDR3 sequence is 14 residues long. CDR3 in DNA: TGTGCCAGCAGTTCCGGGACAGTCGTCTCCGAGCAGTACTTC. The encoded protein is CASSSGTVVSEQYF.